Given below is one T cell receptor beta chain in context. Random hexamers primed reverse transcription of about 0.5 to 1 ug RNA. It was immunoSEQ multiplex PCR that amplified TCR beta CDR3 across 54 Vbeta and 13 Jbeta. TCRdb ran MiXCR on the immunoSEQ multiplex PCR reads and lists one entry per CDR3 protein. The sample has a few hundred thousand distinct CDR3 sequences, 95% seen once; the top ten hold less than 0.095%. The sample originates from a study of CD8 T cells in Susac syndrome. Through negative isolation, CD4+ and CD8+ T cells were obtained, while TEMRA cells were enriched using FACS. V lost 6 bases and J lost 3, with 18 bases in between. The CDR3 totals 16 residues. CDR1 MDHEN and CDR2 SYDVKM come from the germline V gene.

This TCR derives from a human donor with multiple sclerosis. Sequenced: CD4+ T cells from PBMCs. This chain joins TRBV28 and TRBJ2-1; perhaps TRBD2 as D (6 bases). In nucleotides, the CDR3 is TGTGCCAGCAGCCTGGGGGGAATGCGGGTCTACAATGAGCAGTTCTTC. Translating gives CASSLGGMRVYNEQFF.